These 14 T cell receptor beta chains originate from one sample sequenced in a study of T cell changes during pregnancy in multiple sclerosis. Method: immunoSEQ multiplex PCR; TCRdb's copy keeps in-frame clones and lacks some. This sample carries approximately 120,000 clones, 96% of them seen once, and the ten largest clones take 0.4% to 0.5%. The source was peripheral blood, collected after pregnancy. These receptors all come from a female donor with multiple sclerosis, enrolled in a pregnancy study.

This clone was seen a single time. The chain uses TRBV19 and TRBJ2-2; tentatively, D is TRBD2 (5 bases). The CDR3 sequence is 14 residues long. V shed 6 bases and J shed 6 bases, with 14 bases lying between them. Germline-derived CDR1 and CDR2 are LNHDA and SQIVND (reference sequence). CDR3 in DNA: TGTGCCAGTAGGGTGGGAGTAGGCGCCGGGGAGCTGTTTTTT. It is translated as CASRVGVGAGELFF.

This clone was picked up one time. The J gene is TRBJ1-3, the V gene TRBV11-2; 8 bases align to TRBD1. This CDR3 is built from 15 residues. CDR1 and CDR2 from the germline V gene are SGHAT and FQNNGV. The ends lost 10 bases at V and 0 bases at J; junction bases unmatched: 8. The CDR3, as DNA: TGTGCCACCGCGACAGGGGCTCACTCTGGAAACACCATATATTTT. Translating it yields CATATGAHSGNTIYF.

The genes are TRBV15 and TRBJ2-5; a possible D gene is TRBD1 (6 bases). The V and J ends lost 1 base and 10 bases respectively, with 7 bases between them. The CDR3 loop spans 11 amino acids. Germline V gene data show CDR1 as LNHNV and CDR2 as YYDKDF (reference sequence). The CDR3 sequence is CATSRGGGQYF. The CDR3 bases are TGTGCCACCAGCAGAGGAGGGGGCCAGTACTTC.

The chain joins TRBV7-6 to TRBJ2-1, with 7 bases fitting TRBD1. The CDR3 loop spans 13 amino acids. Looked up from germline, CDR1 is SGHVS and CDR2 is FNYEAQ. The V gene end was trimmed by 3 bases and the J gene end by 11 bases; junction bases not matched to a gene: 7. CDR3 sequence: CASSLDRWAQQFF. CDR3 DNA: TGTGCCAGCAGCTTGGACAGGTGGGCTCAGCAGTTCTTC. Variable domain in full (rest from reference TRBV7-6 and TRBJ2-1): GAGVSQSPRYKVTKRGQDVALRCDPISGHVSLYWYRQALGQGPEFLTYFNYEAQQDKSGLPNDRFSAERPEGSISTLTIQRTEQRDSAMYRCASSLDRWAQQFFGPGTRLTVL.

The genes are TRBV19 and TRBJ1-1, with 8 bases that match TRBD1. There are 14 residues in the CDR3. Germline-derived CDR1 and CDR2 are LNHDA and SQIVND (reference sequence). The ends lost 4 bases at V and 3 bases at J; junction bases unmatched: 4. The CDR3 loop reads CASSRTGYYTEAFF. The CDR3 DNA reads TGTGCCAGTAGTAGGACAGGGTATTACACTGAAGCTTTCTTT.

The chain joins TRBV13 to TRBJ1-2; the match to TRBD1 covers 11 bases. There are 15 residues in the CDR3. CDR1 is PRHDT, CDR2 FYEKMQ, per germline (reference sequence). The V and J ends lost 3 bases and 6 bases, in that order; junction bases with no gene match: 6. In DNA form, the CDR3 reads TGTGCCAGCAGCTTTTCGGGACAGGGGGTGGATGGCTACACCTTC. It translates to CASSFSGQGVDGYTF. The entire variable domain, with the rest obtained from reference TRBV13 and TRBJ1-2, is as follows: AAGVIQSPRHLIKEKRETATLKCYPIPRHDTVYWYQQGPGQDPQFLISFYEKMQSDKGSIPDRFSAQQFSDYHSELNMSSLELGDSALYFCASSFSGQGVDGYTFGSGTRLTVV.

V is TRBV19 and J is TRBJ1-2; D possibly corresponds to TRBD1 (5 bases). Looked up from germline, CDR1 is LNHDA and CDR2 is SQIVND (reference sequence). The CDR3 contains 15 residues. The V and J ends lost 5 bases and 4 bases respectively, with 17 bases between them. CDR3 protein: CASSREGVWAYGYTF. The CDR3 nucleotides read TGTGCCAGTAGTCGCGAAGGGGTCTGGGCCTATGGCTACACCTTC.

The chain links TRBV28 to TRBJ2-3; TRBD2 aligns across 8 bases. Trimming took 2 bases from V and 3 from J; bases not matched to a gene: 4. The CDR3 loop spans 15 amino acids. Germline V gene lookup returns CDR1 MDHEN and CDR2 SYDVKM. The CDR3 reads CASSLRAGGTDTQYF. CDR3 coding DNA: TGTGCCAGCAGTTTACGGGCGGGAGGAACAGATACGCAGTATTTT.

The genes are TRBV20-1 and TRBJ2-7; D may be TRBD1 (5 bases). Between the trimmed V and J ends, which lost 6 bases and 2 bases, there was a span of 8 bases. The CDR3 consists of 11 residues. The germline V gene encodes CDR1 DFQATT and CDR2 SNEGSKA (reference sequence). In DNA form, the CDR3 reads TGCAGTGCGCCAGGGACCTACGAGCAGTACTTC. Amino acid sequence: CSAPGTYEQYF.

The chain combines TRBV19 with TRBJ2-3, with 11 positions matching TRBD2. The germline gives CDR1 LNHDA, CDR2 SQIVND (reference sequence). V shed 7 bases and J 5 bases; nucleotides not matched to a gene: 20. The CDR3 covers 19 residues. The CDR3, as DNA: TGTGCCAGTACCACACCCCTCTCGGGGACTAGCGGAGGGCGAGATACGCAGTATTTT. As protein: CASTTPLSGTSGGRDTQYF.

The rearrangement uses TRBV27 and TRBJ1-3; no firm D call. CDR1 and CDR2 (germline): MNHEY, SMNVEV (reference sequence). The length of the CDR3 is 16 residues. V was pared by 4 bases and J by 0 bases, with 13 bases between. CDR3 sequence (DNA): TGTGCCAGCAGTTCCCTGACTCCCAGCTCTGGAAACACCATATATTTT. Residues: CASSSLTPSSGNTIYF.

The CDR3 spells CASSLAQLAGYNEQFF. The CDR3 coding sequence is TGCGCCAGCAGCTTGGCACAACTAGCGGGTTACAATGAGCAGTTCTTC. V gene TRBV5-1 combines with J gene TRBJ2-1; 9 bases line up with TRBD2. CDR1 and CDR2 from the germline V gene are SGHRS and YFSETQ. V was pared by 0 bases and J by 4 bases, with 5 bases of the junction left unmatched. The CDR3 runs to 16 residues.

The chain employs TRBV19 and TRBJ2-5; 10 bases match TRBD2. The CDR3 has 18 residues. V lost 4 bases to trimming and J lost 1 base; unmatched junction nucleotides: 12. The V gene's germline CDR1 is LNHDA and CDR2 SQIVND (reference sequence). The CDR3 region has the DNA TGTGCCAGTAGTACTCTAGCGGGAGTTTGTATATGCCAAGAGACCCAGTACTTC. Protein sequence: CASSTLAGVCICQETQYF.

The chain combines TRBV7-6 with TRBJ2-3; the D gene is possibly TRBD1 (6 bases). V lost 5 bases and J lost 5, with 11 bases in between. The CDR3 length is 13 residues. Germline V lookup: CDR1 SGHVS, CDR2 FNYEAQ. CDR3 protein: CASSLFRGDTQYF. The DNA of the CDR3 is TGTGCCAGCAGCCTCTTCAGGGGAGATACGCAGTATTTT.